The T cell receptor beta chain described here comes from a study of CD8+CD57+ T cells in acquired aplastic anemia. Study summary: CD4+ and CD8+ cells, once sorted, gave DNA averaging roughly 3.4 ug.

Template material for TCR beta VDJ and CDR3 profiling consisted of genomic DNA. One entry per CDR3 protein results from TCRdb running MiXCR on the reads. This table has about 120,000 distinct CDR3 sequences, under 60% appearing once. All patients picked for sequencing had shown, by flow cytometry, an expansion of CD8+CD57+ cells. Every patient had severe acquired aplastic anemia. This clonotype was seen ten or more times. Its antigen is as yet unknown. The study's findings and limits: No significant patient-versus-control difference appeared in CD8+ Simpson's diversity. Roughly 29 was the count of CD8+ CDR3 sequences that patients shared with controls.

This receptor was obtained from a human donor with aplastic anemia. Sequenced material: sorted CD4+, CD8+, or CD8+CD57+ T cells (not recorded which) from PBMCs.

CDR3 loop: CASSQRDRGRDTQYF. CDR3 DNA sequence: TGTGCCAGCAGCCAGAGGGACAGGGGACGAGATACGCAGTATTTT. V gene TRBV13 combines with J gene TRBJ2-3; 10 bases align to TRBD1. Germline V gives CDR1 PRHDT, CDR2 FYEKMQ (reference sequence). Trimming at V came to 5 bases and at J to 5 bases, leaving 7 bases not matched to a gene. This CDR3 comprises 15 residues.